These T cell receptor beta chains were read from a single sample in a study of long-term antiretroviral therapy in people with HIV. The repertoire was sequenced with immunoSEQ multiplex PCR; TCRdb's copy has only in-frame clones and lacks some. Among under 30,000 clones listed, 90% to 95% were seen once. The sample in question was unsorted PBMCs, obtained just over 4.8 years after starting antiretroviral therapy. All receptors come from a woman aged 50 to 60 with HIV. Each CDR3 is given with its conserved first and last residue. A D gene is named only where the DNA matches it firmly. Clone size is given for some rows only: seen once, a few or many times, or a class if the clone is expanded.

D	V	size	J	length	CDR3	DNA
-	TRBV6-6	-	TRBJ1-1	13	CASSPQVVTEAFF	TGTGCCAGCAGCCCCCAGGTGGTAACTGAAGCTTTCTTT
-	TRBV9	-	TRBJ2-4	15	CASSVGVGVKNIQYF	TGTGCCAGCAGCGTAGGGGTGGGGGTCAAAAACATTCAGTACTTC
-	TRBV6-1	-	TRBJ1-5	14	CASSGAALNQPQHF	TGTGCCAGCAGTGGGGCAGCCCTCAATCAGCCCCAGCATTTT
-	TRBV2	-	TRBJ2-7	14	CASSDRRFRYEQYF	TGTGCCAGCAGTGATAGGAGGTTCAGGTACGAGCAGTACTTC
TRBD2	TRBV4-1	-	TRBJ2-7	16	CASSQETSGALYEQYF	TGCGCCAGCAGCCAAGAGACTAGCGGGGCCCTCTACGAGCAGTACTTC
-	TRBV14	-	TRBJ2-2	15	CASSQDFREVGELFF	TGTGCCAGCAGCCAAGATTTCAGGGAGGTCGGGGAGCTGTTTTTT
TRBD1	TRBV28	-	TRBJ1-1	12	CAWGVDRVEAFF	TGTGCCTGGGGGGTTGACAGGGTTGAAGCTTTCTTT
-	TRBV11-1	-	TRBJ2-7	16	CASSLGDRKTTYEQYF	TGTGCCAGCAGCTTAGGGGACCGCAAGACTACCTACGAGCAGTACTTC
TRBD2	TRBV6-6	-	TRBJ2-2	16	CASSPYAGGTGGELFF	TGTGCCAGCAGCCCCTACGCGGGAGGAACGGGCGGGGAGCTGTTTTTT
-	TRBV4-3	-	TRBJ2-7	14	CASSQGILYGEQYF	TGCGCCAGCAGCCAAGGGATCCTTTATGGCGAGCAGTACTTC
-	TRBV10-2	-	TRBJ1-5	13	CASSVQGNQPQHF	TGCGCCAGCAGCGTACAGGGCAATCAGCCCCAGCATTTT
TRBD1	TRBV10-1	-	TRBJ2-7	17	CANSDPGQSLHPYEQYF	TGCGCCAACAGTGATCCGGGACAGAGCCTCCATCCCTACGAGCAGTACTTC
-	TRBV27	-	TRBJ2-7	11	CASSSAGEQYF	TGTGCCAGCAGTTCAGCAGGGGAGCAGTACTTC
-	TRBV4-2	-	TRBJ1-2	14	CASSQDSGPRGYTF	TGTGCCAGCAGCCAAGATTCGGGCCCCAGGGGCTACACCTTC
TRBD1	TRBV7-9	-	TRBJ1-5	15	CASSFTGEGNQPQHF	TGTGCCAGCAGCTTTACAGGGGAGGGCAATCAGCCCCAGCATTTT
-	TRBV19	-	TRBJ2-3	14	CASAPPGRTDTQYF	TGTGCCAGTGCCCCTCCTGGGCGTACAGATACGCAGTATTTT
TRBD1	TRBV6-5	-	TRBJ1-5	16	CASSYSGQGSNQPQHF	TGTGCCAGCAGTTACTCTGGACAGGGGAGCAATCAGCCCCAGCATTTT
TRBD2	TRBV28	once	TRBJ2-7	15	CASSLPAGGTYEQYF	TGTGCCAGCAGTCTCCCCGCGGGAGGTACCTACGAGCAGTACTTC
TRBD2	TRBV7-2	-	TRBJ2-7	17	CASSFGTSGAGSYEQYF	TGTGCCAGCAGCTTCGGGACTAGCGGGGCCGGTTCCTACGAGCAGTACTTC
-	TRBV20-1	-	TRBJ1-1	11	CSASPGVEAFF	TGCAGTGCTAGTCCGGGCGTTGAAGCTTTCTTT
-	TRBV2	-	TRBJ2-7	11	CASRRDYEQYF	TGTGCCAGCAGACGGGACTACGAGCAGTACTTC
TRBD1	TRBV19	-	TRBJ1-1	15	CASSIGDRLNTEAFF	TGTGCCAGTAGTATTGGGGACAGGCTGAACACTGAAGCTTTCTTT
-	TRBV6-5	-	TRBJ1-1	13	CASTRGANTEAFF	TGTGCCAGCACACGAGGGGCGAACACTGAAGCTTTCTTT
-	TRBV11-2	few	TRBJ2-3	13	CASSFKGSDTQYF	TGTGCCAGCAGCTTCAAGGGCTCAGATACGCAGTATTTT
-	TRBV28	-	TRBJ2-7	14	CASSPTATVYEQYF	TGTGCCAGCAGTCCCACAGCGACAGTCTACGAGCAGTACTTC
TRBD2	TRBV2	-	TRBJ2-3	16	CATPRAGEFGTDTQYF	TGTGCCACACCGCGGGCGGGAGAATTCGGCACAGATACGCAGTATTTT
TRBD1	TRBV5-1	-	TRBJ2-7	15	CASSLDGTGYYEQYF	TGCGCCAGCAGCTTGGATGGGACAGGCTACTACGAGCAGTACTTC
TRBD2	TRBV6-1	-	TRBJ2-7	12	CASSSGDYEQYF	TGTGCCAGCAGCAGCGGGGACTACGAGCAGTACTTC
TRBD1	TRBV11-2	-	TRBJ2-7	15	CASKLWTGDSYEQYF	TGTGCCAGCAAACTTTGGACAGGGGACTCCTACGAGCAGTACTTC